Shown below are 23 T cell receptor beta chains from a single sample sequenced in a study of T cell repertoires in cytomegalovirus infection. These TCRs' antigens remain unknown. TCRdb reanalysed the reads using MiXCR and keeps one entry per CDR3 protein. The sample has some 110,000 distinct CDR3 sequences; 10% are singletons. What was sequenced was PBMCs, sequenced either directly or after in vitro stimulation (not recorded which). The receptors come from a human donor in good health (CMV status not recorded). Some clones in this sample may be carry-over from other donors' samples.

This clonotype was detected ten times or more. This chain links TRBV6-2 or TRBV6-3 with TRBJ2-7, with TRBD2 matching 9 bases. Germline values: CDR1 MNHEY, CDR2 SVGEGT. Unmatched junction bases numbered 8, after V lost 2 bases and J lost 3 bases. CDR3 length equals 16 residues. CDR3 loop: CASSYPPSGIVYEQYV. In DNA form, the CDR3 reads TGTGCCAGCAGTTACCCTCCTAGCGGGATCGTCTACGAGCAGTACGTC.

There are a few counts of this clonotype. V usage is TRBV6-2 or TRBV6-3 and J usage is TRBJ1-1, with D possibly TRBD1 on 5 matching bases. Trimming pared 1 base from V and 3 bases from J, leaving 15 bases between. The CDR3 contains 16 residues. Germline CDR1 reads MNHEY; CDR2 reads SVGEGT. Here the CDR3 reads CASSYWGGSSDTEAFF. In DNA, the CDR3 is TGTGCCAGCAGTTACTGGGGGGGATCCTCGGACACTGAAGCTTTCTTT.

This clonotype has a handful of counts. This chain connects TRBV29-1 to TRBJ2-1; D is perhaps TRBD1 (5 bases). Trimming stripped 4 bases from V and 6 bases from J, with 13 bases between. Germline V gene data show CDR1 as SQVTM and CDR2 as ANQGSEA. CDR3 length: 13 residues. CDR3 sequence: CSVVGPIGNEQFF. Written as DNA, the CDR3 is TGCAGCGTTGTGGGGCCCATCGGCAATGAGCAGTTCTTC.

Only a few counts were recorded for this clonotype. The chain couples TRBV28 to TRBJ2-7; 10 bases line up with TRBD2. CDR1 MDHEN and CDR2 SYDVKM come from the germline V gene. V was pared by 6 bases and J by 5 bases, with 10 bases of the junction left unmatched. The CDR3 totals 15 residues. The CDR3 nucleotides are TGTGCCAGCAGCCTAGCGGGAGCGGGGTTCCACGAGCAGTACGTC. The encoded protein is CASSLAGAGFHEQYV.

In this sample, this clonotype turned up a few times. The V and J genes are TRBV7-9 and TRBJ2-1; the D gene is possibly TRBD1 (6 bases). Trimming removed 5 bases from V and 8 bases from J, with 10 bases in between. Germline V CDR1 and CDR2: SEHNR, FQNEAQ (reference sequence). The CDR3 is 12 amino acids. The CDR3 DNA reads TGTGCCAGCAGCCAAAACAGGGATGAGCAGTTCTTC. This encodes CASSQNRDEQFF.

This clonotype was observed at least ten times. The V call is TRBV4-3, the J call TRBJ2-2; D might be TRBD1 (5 bases). CDR3 length equals 16 residues. Looked up from germline, CDR1 is LGHNA and CDR2 is YSLEER. Between the trimmed V and J ends, which lost 2 bases and 1 base, there was a span of 11 bases. As DNA, the CDR3 is TGCGCCAGCAGCCAACCAGGGTGGAGGAACACCGGGGAGCTGTTTTTT. Translated: CASSQPGWRNTGELFF.

This clonotype was seen ten or more times. The chain joins TRBV27 to TRBJ2-7; D remains unclear. Trimming removed 9 bases at V and 6 bases at J, with 18 bases between. CDR3 size: 13 residues. Looked up from germline, CDR1 is MNHEY and CDR2 is SMNVEV (reference sequence). As DNA, the CDR3 is TGTGCCAGTTTTGGCCGGCTGGGGTTCGAGCAGTACTTC. Its translation is CASFGRLGFEQYF.

This clonotype was seen only a few times. The chain couples TRBV4-1 to TRBJ1-3; 7 nucleotides line up with TRBD1. The CDR3 covers 16 residues. Trimming at V came to 2 bases and at J to 0 bases, leaving 4 bases not matched to a gene. The germline gives CDR1 MGHRA, CDR2 YSYEKL. CDR3 region: CASSQPGTASGNTIYF. The CDR3 DNA reads as TGCGCCAGCAGCCAACCCGGGACAGCCTCTGGAAACACCATATATTTT.

For this clonotype: One end of the junction fails to match germline, which may point to a read error. The chain is built from TRBV2 and TRBJ2-1; D is perhaps TRBD2 (5 bases). Germline assignment: CDR1 SNHLY and CDR2 FYNNEI. The CDR3 is made up of 14 amino acids. CDR3: CVSSEGFSVAEQFF. CDR3 nucleotides: TGTGTCAGCAGTGAAGGTTTTAGTGTAGCGGAGCAGTTCTTC.

This chain uses TRBV7-2 with TRBJ2-3, with 8 bases identical to TRBD2. This CDR3 region has 15 residues. Germline V gives CDR1 SGHTA, CDR2 FQGNSA. The V segment lost 2 bases and the J segment 4 bases; nucleotides outside the gene matches: 5. The CDR3 here is CASSLISGRPDTQYF. The DNA for the CDR3 is TGTGCCAGCAGCTTAATAAGCGGGAGACCAGATACGCAGTATTTT.

The table lists this clonotype with many counts. The chain is built from TRBV27 and TRBJ1-5; tentatively, D is TRBD1 (6 bases). CDR1 is MNHEY and CDR2 is SMNVEV in the germline V gene (reference sequence). Between the trimmed V and J ends, which lost 7 bases and 1 base, there was a span of 11 bases. The CDR3 has 14 residues. In DNA, the CDR3 is TGTGCCAGCAAACCAGGGGACAGCAATCAGCCCCAGCATTTT. Translated: CASKPGDSNQPQHF.

This clonotype was observed at least ten times. The rearrangement joins TRBV7-2 to TRBJ2-3, with a tentative D call TRBD1 (6 bases). V lost 3 bases and J lost 6, with 10 bases in between. This CDR3 region has 13 residues. The germline CDR1 and CDR2 sequences are SGHTA and FQGNSA. The CDR3 bases are TGTGCCAGCAGCTTTTACGGACAGGATACGCAGTATTTT. Translating it yields CASSFYGQDTQYF.

This clonotype was counted only a few times. This rearrangement joins TRBV7-2 to TRBJ2-2, with 8 nucleotides matching TRBD2. After removal of 4 bases from V and 6 bases from J, the junction contained 7 bases not matched to a gene. Germline V gene lookup returns CDR1 SGHTA and CDR2 FQGNSA. CDR3 length equals 15 residues. The CDR3 loop is CASSWTAGGAGELFF. The CDR3 bases are TGTGCCAGCAGCTGGACTGCCGGGGGGGCCGGGGAGCTGTTTTTT. The complete variable domain, with remaining parts taken from reference TRBV7-2 and TRBJ2-2, reads GAGVSQSPSNKVTEKGKDVELRCDPISGHTALYWYRQSLGQGLEFLIYFQGNSAPDKSGLPSDRFSAERTGGSVSTLTIQRTQQEDSAVYLCASSWTAGGAGELFFGEGSRLTVL.

The chain carries TRBV12-3 or TRBV12-4 and TRBJ2-2, with D hard to call. Trimming cost V 6 bases and J 0 bases, with 5 bases left between them. This CDR3 region has 13 residues. This CDR3 is CASRGSNTGELFF. The CDR3 DNA reads as TGTGCCAGCAGGGGTTCGAACACCGGGGAGCTGTTTTTT.

This clonotype was counted at least ten times. The genes are TRBV15 and TRBJ1-4, with D possibly matching TRBD1 (6 bases). The CDR3 is 14 residues long. Germline lookup yields CDR1 LNHNV and CDR2 YYDKDF (reference sequence). V was trimmed by 6 bases and J by 5 bases, leaving 13 bases between them. This chain's CDR3 is CATRATGPNEKLFF. CDR3 nucleotides: TGTGCCACCAGGGCGACAGGCCCCAATGAAAAACTGTTTTTT.

This clonotype showed up many times. J is TRBJ1-5 and V is TRBV12-3 or TRBV12-4; D uncertain. The CDR3 extends over 14 amino acids. The V gene lost 4 bases and the J gene lost 0 bases, with 7 bases spanning the gap. The CDR3 region is CASSSINSNQPQHF. CDR3 in DNA: TGTGCCAGCAGTTCCATTAATAGCAATCAGCCCCAGCATTTT.

The table lists this clonotype with a few counts. The chain couples TRBV27 to TRBJ2-3, with 10 positions matching TRBD1. V lost 6 bases to trimming and J lost 3 bases; unmatched junction nucleotides: 9. Germline CDR1 is MNHEY and CDR2 is SMNVEV (reference sequence). This CDR3 has 16 residues. The CDR3 DNA sequence: TGTGCCAGCAGCTTACTGGGACAGGGGAGGACAGATACGCAGTATTTT. Residues: CASSLLGQGRTDTQYF.

The rearrangement links TRBV7-9 to TRBJ2-5; TRBD1 matches at 9 bases. CDR1 is SEHNR, CDR2 FQNEAQ, per germline (reference sequence). The CDR3 length is 15 residues. Germline trimming cut 6 bases from V and 4 bases from J; bases unmatched to any gene: 9. The CDR3 nucleotides are TGTGCCAGCAGTTCCGGACAGGGGACGTTAGAGACCCAGTACTTC. Residues: CASSSGQGTLETQYF. The variable domain in full, completed from reference TRBV7-9 and TRBJ2-5, reads DTGVSQNPRHKITKRGQNVTFRCDPISEHNRLYWYRQTLGQGPEFLTYFQNEAQLEKSRLLSDRFSAERPKGSFSTLEIQRTEQGDSAMYLCASSSGQGTLETQYFGPGTRLLVL.

This clonotype was seen many times. The gene calls are TRBV2 and TRBJ2-5; 11 bases fit TRBD1. Germline V gene sequence: CDR1 SNHLY, CDR2 FYNNEI. The CDR3 length is 14 residues. Trimming removed 6 bases from V and 4 bases from J; junction bases left unmatched: 4. The CDR3 DNA reads as TGTGCCAGCAGATTGGACAGGGGGCTAGAGACCCAGTACTTC. It is translated as CASRLDRGLETQYF.

In its sample, this clonotype was seen a few times. J is TRBJ1-2 and V is TRBV7-2; weak D call: TRBD1 (5 bases). The V gene's germline CDR1 is SGHTA and CDR2 FQGNSA. The CDR3 totals 14 residues. The V end lost 6 bases, the J end lost 8 bases, and 19 bases lay between the germline ends. DNA of the CDR3: TGTGCCAGCAGTCGCAGTTCAGATCGGGACGGCTACACCTTC. This encodes CASSRSSDRDGYTF. The variable domain in full, completed from reference TRBV7-2 and TRBJ1-2, reads GAGVSQSPSNKVTEKGKDVELRCDPISGHTALYWYRQSLGQGLEFLIYFQGNSAPDKSGLPSDRFSAERTGGSVSTLTIQRTQQEDSAVYLCASSRSSDRDGYTFGSGTRLTVV.

This clonotype has more than one count but fewer than ten. The chain carries TRBV19 and TRBJ2-5, with 14 nucleotides matching TRBD2. This CDR3 has 18 residues. Losses at the gene ends were 4 bases for V and 3 bases for J; bases not matched to a gene: 10. Germline V gives CDR1 LNHDA, CDR2 SQIVND (reference sequence). The CDR3 region is CASSTLPGLAGAEETQYF. The DNA for the CDR3 is TGTGCCAGTAGTACTCTCCCGGGACTAGCGGGAGCGGAAGAGACCCAGTACTTC.

This clonotype was found a few times. This chain uses TRBV4-3 with TRBJ2-2; D remains unclear. V was shortened by 3 bases and J by 6 bases, with 14 bases between the two germline ends. The CDR3 is made up of 15 amino acids. Germline-derived CDR1 and CDR2 are LGHNA and YSLEER. CDR3 protein: CASSQAGPSAGELFF. Written as DNA, the CDR3 is TGCGCCAGCAGCCAGGCCGGCCCCAGTGCCGGGGAGCTGTTTTTT.

This clonotype was counted many times. The chain is built from TRBV28 and TRBJ2-7; D gene unclear. Germline V gives CDR1 MDHEN, CDR2 SYDVKM. Trimming left V 10 bases short and J 2 bases short, with 9 bases between. CDR3 length: 11 amino acids. CDR3 coding DNA: TGTGCCACCCTGGGCCCCTACGAGCAGTACTTC. It specifies CATLGPYEQYF.